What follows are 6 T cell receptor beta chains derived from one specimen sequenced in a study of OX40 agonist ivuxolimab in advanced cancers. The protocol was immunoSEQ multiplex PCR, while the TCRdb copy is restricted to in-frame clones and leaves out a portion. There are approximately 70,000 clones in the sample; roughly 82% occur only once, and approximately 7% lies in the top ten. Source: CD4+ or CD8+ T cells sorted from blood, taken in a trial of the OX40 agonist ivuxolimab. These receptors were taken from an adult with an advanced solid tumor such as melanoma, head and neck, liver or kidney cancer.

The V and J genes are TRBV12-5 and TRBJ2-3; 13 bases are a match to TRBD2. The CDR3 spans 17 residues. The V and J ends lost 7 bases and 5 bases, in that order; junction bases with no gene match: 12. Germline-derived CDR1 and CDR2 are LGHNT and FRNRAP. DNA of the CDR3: TGTGCTAGTGCCTGGGGACTAGCGGGGCCAGCGGGAGATACGCAGTATTTT. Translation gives CASAWGLAGPAGDTQYF.

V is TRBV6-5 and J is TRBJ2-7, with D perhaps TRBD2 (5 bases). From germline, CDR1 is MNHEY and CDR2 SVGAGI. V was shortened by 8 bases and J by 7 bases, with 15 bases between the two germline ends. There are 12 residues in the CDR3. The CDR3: CASGAGVGEQYF. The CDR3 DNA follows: TGTGCCAGCGGCGCCGGGGTTGGAGAGCAGTACTTC.

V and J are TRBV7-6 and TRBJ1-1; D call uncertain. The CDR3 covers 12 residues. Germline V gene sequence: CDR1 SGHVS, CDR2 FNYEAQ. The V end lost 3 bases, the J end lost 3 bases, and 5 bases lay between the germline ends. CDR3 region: CASSFTDTEAFF. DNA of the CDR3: TGTGCCAGCAGCTTCACGGACACTGAAGCTTTCTTT.

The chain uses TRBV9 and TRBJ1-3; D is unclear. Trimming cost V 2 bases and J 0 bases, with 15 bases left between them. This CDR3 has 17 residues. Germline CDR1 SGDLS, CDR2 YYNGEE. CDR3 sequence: CASSVGGGAGSGNTIYF. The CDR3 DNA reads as TGTGCCAGCAGCGTGGGAGGTGGAGCCGGCTCTGGAAACACCATATATTTT.

The DNA for the CDR3 is TGCGCCAGCAGCCAAGACGGGACTAGCGGGGGGGATACGCAGTATTTT. It yields the protein CASSQDGTSGGDTQYF. The gene calls are TRBV4-1 and TRBJ2-3, with 15 nucleotides matching TRBD2. The CDR3 consists of 16 residues. Germline assignment: CDR1 MGHRA and CDR2 YSYEKL. Trimming at V came to 0 bases and at J to 6 bases, leaving 1 base not matched to a gene.

The CDR3 DNA reads as TGTGCCAGCAGTTTAAAGGGGGGCAGGGGGCGAATTTGGGACACTGAAGCTTTCTTT. The encoded protein is CASSLKGGRGRIWDTEAFF. V is TRBV27 and J is TRBJ1-1; TRBD1 matches at 8 bases. Trimming removed 2 bases from V and 3 bases from J; junction bases left unmatched: 17. The germline V gene encodes CDR1 MNHEY and CDR2 SMNVEV (reference sequence). This CDR3 contains 19 residues.